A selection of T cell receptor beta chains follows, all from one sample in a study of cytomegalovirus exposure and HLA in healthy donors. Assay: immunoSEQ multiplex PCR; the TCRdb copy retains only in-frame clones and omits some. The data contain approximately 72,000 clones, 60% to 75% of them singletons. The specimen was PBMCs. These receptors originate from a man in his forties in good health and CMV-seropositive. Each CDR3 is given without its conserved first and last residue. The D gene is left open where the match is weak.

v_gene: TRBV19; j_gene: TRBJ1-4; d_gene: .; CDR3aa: ASKTQGEANEKLF
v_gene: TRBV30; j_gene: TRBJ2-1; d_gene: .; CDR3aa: AWSILGGNNEQF
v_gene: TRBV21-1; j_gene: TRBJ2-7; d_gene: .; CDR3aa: ASSKEGGTGTGYVEQY
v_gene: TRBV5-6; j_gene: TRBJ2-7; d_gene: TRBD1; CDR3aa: ASSQLDPGQSYEQY
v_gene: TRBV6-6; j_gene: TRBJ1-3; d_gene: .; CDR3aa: ASSYWATSGNTIY
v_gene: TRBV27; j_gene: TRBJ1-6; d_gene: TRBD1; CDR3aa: ASRPLLGTGYSPLH
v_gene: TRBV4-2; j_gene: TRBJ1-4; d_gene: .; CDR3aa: ASSQGVGGTEKLF
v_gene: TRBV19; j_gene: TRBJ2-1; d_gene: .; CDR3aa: ASSIWSGNEQF
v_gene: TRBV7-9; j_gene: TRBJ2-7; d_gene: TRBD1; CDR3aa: ASSLSGQGLLEQY
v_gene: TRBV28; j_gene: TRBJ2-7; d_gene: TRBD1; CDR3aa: ASSLWGTGTTSYEQY
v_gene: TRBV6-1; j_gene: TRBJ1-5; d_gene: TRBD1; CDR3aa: ASSTPGQSNQPQH
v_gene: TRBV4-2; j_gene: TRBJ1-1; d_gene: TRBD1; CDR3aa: ASSQDSVFVRGQGGPATEAF
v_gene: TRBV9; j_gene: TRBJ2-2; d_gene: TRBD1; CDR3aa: ASSVAPGTGTNTGELF
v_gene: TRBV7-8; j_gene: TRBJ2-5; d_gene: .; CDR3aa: ASSLARETQY
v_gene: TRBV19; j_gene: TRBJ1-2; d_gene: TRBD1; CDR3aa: ASKVGTGGYGYT
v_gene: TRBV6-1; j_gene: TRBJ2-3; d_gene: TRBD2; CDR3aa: ASSGTSGGADTQY
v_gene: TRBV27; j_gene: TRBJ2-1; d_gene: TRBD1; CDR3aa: ASSSQGPLDNEQF